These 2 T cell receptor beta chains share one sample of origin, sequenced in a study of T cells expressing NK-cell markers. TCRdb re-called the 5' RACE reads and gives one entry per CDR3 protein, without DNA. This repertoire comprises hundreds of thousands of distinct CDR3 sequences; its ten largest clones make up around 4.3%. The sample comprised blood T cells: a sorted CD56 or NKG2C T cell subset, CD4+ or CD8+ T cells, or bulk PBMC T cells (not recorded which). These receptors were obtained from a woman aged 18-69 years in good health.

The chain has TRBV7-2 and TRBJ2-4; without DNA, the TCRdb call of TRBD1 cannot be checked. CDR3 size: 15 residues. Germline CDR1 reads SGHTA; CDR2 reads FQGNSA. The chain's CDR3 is CASSSPWPTGNIQYF.

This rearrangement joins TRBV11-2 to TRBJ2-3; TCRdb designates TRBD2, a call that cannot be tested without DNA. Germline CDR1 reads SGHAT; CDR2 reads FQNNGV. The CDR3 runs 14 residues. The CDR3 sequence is CASSIAGGPIPQYF.